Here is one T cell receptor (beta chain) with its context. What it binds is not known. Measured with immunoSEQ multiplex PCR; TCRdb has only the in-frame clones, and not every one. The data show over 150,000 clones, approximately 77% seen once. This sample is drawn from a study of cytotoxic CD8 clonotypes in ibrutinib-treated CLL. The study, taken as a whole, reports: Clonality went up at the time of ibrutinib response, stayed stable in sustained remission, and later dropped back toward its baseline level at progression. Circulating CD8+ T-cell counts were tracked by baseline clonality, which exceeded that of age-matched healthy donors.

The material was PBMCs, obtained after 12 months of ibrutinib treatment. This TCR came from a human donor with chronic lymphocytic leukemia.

CDR3 sequence reads: CASSFPPLETQYF. DNA of the CDR3: TGCGCCAGCAGCTTCCCACCACTAGAGACCCAGTACTTC. The chain is built from TRBV5-1 and TRBJ2-5, with D unresolved. The CDR3 is 13 amino acids. Germline lookup yields CDR1 SGHRS and CDR2 YFSETQ. V lost 2 bases, J lost 4 bases, and 9 bases lay in between.